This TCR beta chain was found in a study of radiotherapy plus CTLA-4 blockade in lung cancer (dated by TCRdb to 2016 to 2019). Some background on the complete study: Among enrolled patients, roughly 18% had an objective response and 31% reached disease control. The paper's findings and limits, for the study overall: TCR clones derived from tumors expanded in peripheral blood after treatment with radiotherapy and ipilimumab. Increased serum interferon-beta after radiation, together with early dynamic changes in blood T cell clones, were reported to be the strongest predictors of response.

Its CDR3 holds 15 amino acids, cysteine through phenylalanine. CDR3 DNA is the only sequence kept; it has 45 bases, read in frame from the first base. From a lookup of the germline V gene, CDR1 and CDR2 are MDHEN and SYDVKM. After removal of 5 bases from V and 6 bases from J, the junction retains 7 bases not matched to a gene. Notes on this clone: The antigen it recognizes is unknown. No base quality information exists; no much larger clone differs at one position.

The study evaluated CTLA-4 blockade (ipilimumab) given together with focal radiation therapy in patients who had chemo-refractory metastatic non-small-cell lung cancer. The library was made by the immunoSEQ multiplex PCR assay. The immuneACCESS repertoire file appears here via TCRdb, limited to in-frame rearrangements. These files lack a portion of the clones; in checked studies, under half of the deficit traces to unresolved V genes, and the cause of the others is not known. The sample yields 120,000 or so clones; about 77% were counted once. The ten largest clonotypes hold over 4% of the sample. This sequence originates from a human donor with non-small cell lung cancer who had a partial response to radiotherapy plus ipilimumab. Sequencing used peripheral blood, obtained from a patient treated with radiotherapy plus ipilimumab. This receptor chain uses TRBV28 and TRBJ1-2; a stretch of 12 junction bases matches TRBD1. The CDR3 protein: CASSTPGQGADGYTF. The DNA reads TGTGCCAGCAGTACCCCGGGACAGGGGGCGGATGGCTACACCTTC.